This TCR beta chain appears in the sequencing data of a study of blood T cell repertoires in COVID-19. As for the study in general: COVID-19 samples collected from the United States, Italy and Spain covered acute and convalescent phases. PBMCs, B-cell-depleted T cells, or T cells were the source of the cDNA or gDNA that made up the material.

In the original processing: The authors estimated nucleated cell counts from reference gene primer amplification. TCRdb keeps only in-frame clones here, not all; method: immunoSEQ multiplex PCR. V, J and clone size are those of that table, while D and trimming were read from the DNA. The sample lists 150,000 to 180,000 clones, roughly 83% occurring once. Germline loops: CDR1 SGHDN, CDR2 FVKESK. This CDR3 has 13 amino acids. The V and J ends lost 4 bases and 8 bases respectively, with 14 bases between them. This clone was detected only once. This clonotype originated in a woman aged 55-69 years with acute or convalescent COVID-19. What was sequenced was peripheral blood. The chain combines TRBV14 with TRBJ1-2; D remains unclear. The CDR3, as DNA: TGTGCCAGCAGCCGGTTGGACCGGGAAGGCTACACCTTC. Translation: CASSRLDREGYTF.